This T cell receptor beta chain was identified in a study of T cell responses to AZD1222 COVID-19 vaccine. The assay was immunoSEQ multiplex PCR, and TCRdb's table has in-frame clones only and misses some. The sample yields under 150,000 clones, 90% to 95% seen once. Trimming pared 2 bases from V and 1 base from J, leaving 11 bases between. Germline values: CDR1 MGHDK, CDR2 SYGVNS. This CDR3 comprises 15 residues. Points on this clone: Antigen: not known.

Study findings and constraints: Spike-wide coverage was observed for vaccine-associated CD4 TCRs, with dominant responses at 160-218 and 743-854.

Source: peripheral blood, taken on day 0 of AZD1222 vaccination. V is TRBV25-1 and J is TRBJ1-1; possible D gene TRBD1, 6 bases. The receptor comes from an adult in good health. The CDR3 reads CASSETGRSNTEAFF. The CDR3 DNA reads as TGTGCCAGCAGTGAAACAGGGCGATCGAACACTGAAGCTTTCTTT.